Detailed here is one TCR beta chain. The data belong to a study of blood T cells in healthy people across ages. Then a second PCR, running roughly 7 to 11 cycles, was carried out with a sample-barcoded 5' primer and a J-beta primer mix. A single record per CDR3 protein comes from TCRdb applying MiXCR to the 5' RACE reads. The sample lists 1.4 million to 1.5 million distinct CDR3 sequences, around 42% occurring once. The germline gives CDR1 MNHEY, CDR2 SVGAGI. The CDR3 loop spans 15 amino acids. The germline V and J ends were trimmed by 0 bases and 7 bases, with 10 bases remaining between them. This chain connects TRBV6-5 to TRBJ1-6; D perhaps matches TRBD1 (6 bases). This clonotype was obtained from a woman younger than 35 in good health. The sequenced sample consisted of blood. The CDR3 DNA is TGTGCCAGCAGTTACTCTATAGGGGGGAATTCACCCCTCCACTTT. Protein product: CASSYSIGGNSPLHF.